This entry lists 25 T cell receptor beta chains sequenced from one sample in a study of immune evolution from preneoplasia to lung adenocarcinoma. Sequenced by immunoSEQ multiplex PCR; TCRdb stores in-frame clones only, minus some. The profile shows 20,000 to 25,000 clones, around 75% of them singletons. Input material: FFPE invasive lung adenocarcinoma tissue. The receptors were sampled from a person aged 55 to 75 with lung adenocarcinoma.

The chain's CDR3 is CASGLARGSQETQYF. The CDR3 region has the DNA TGCGCCAGCGGGCTTGCGAGGGGGTCCCAAGAGACCCAGTACTTC. The rearrangement joins TRBV5-1 to TRBJ2-5; tentative D call: TRBD1 (6 bases). Trimming shortened V by 7 bases and J by 1 base, and 17 bases separated the two germline ends. In germline, CDR1 is SGHRS, CDR2 YFSETQ. The length of the CDR3 is 15 residues.

This chain links TRBV29-1 with TRBJ1-2; TRBD1 is a possible D gene (6 bases). V was trimmed by 6 bases and J by 4 bases, leaving 21 bases between them. This CDR3 spans 15 amino acids. The germline CDR1 and CDR2 sequences are SQVTM and ANQGSEA. CDR3 amino acids: CSVVIPHRGGYGYTF. The CDR3 region has the DNA TGCAGCGTCGTTATTCCCCATCGAGGGGGCTATGGCTACACCTTC. Supplemented by reference TRBV29-1 and TRBJ1-2, the full variable domain reads SAVISQKPSRDICQRGTSLTIQCQVDSQVTMMFWYRQQPGQSLTLIATANQGSEATYESGFVIDKFPISRPNLTFSTLTVSNMSPEDSSIYLCSVVIPHRGGYGYTFGSGTRLTVV.

The CDR3 spells CASSPTGGRREQYF. The CDR3 coding sequence is TGTGCCAGCAGCCCCACCGGGGGGCGTCGGGAGCAGTACTTC. The chain links TRBV7-8 to TRBJ2-7; TRBD2 might be the D (7 bases). The germline V and J ends were trimmed by 5 bases and 7 bases, with 18 bases remaining between them. This CDR3 has 14 amino acids. Germline V CDR1 and CDR2: SGHVS, FQNEAQ.

The chain has TRBV5-4 and TRBJ2-2, with D perhaps matching TRBD1 (6 bases). This CDR3 region has 16 residues. With 3 bases removed from V and 5 bases from J, the gap between germline ends came to 17 bases. Germline V gene lookup returns CDR1 SGHNT and CDR2 YYREEE (reference sequence). For the CDR3, the DNA is TGTGCCAGCAGCTCTTTTACAGGGCGCTTAACCGGGGAGCTGTTTTTT. Translating gives CASSSFTGRLTGELFF.

The chain recombines TRBV6-6 with TRBJ1-2; 7 nucleotides line up with TRBD1. The CDR3 length is 12 residues. The V gene end was trimmed by 6 bases and the J gene end by 4 bases; junction bases not matched to a gene: 2. The germline V gene encodes CDR1 MNHNY and CDR2 SVGAGI (reference sequence). This chain's CDR3 is CASSWDSYGYTF. The CDR3, as DNA: TGTGCCAGCAGCTGGGACAGCTATGGCTACACCTTC.

The V gene is TRBV14, the J gene TRBJ1-2; 11 bases map to TRBD1. V lost 4 bases, J lost 7 bases, and 5 bases stayed unmatched. The CDR3 has 14 amino acids. From germline, CDR1 is SGHDN and CDR2 FVKESK. The CDR3 protein is CASSRDRGIFGYTF. CDR3 coding DNA: TGTGCCAGCAGCCGGGACAGGGGGATCTTTGGCTACACCTTC.

In its sample, this clone was seen once. The chain couples TRBV29-1 to TRBJ2-7, with 9 positions matching TRBD1. V trimming: 5 bases; J trimming: 3 bases; junction bases outside the gene matches: 11. Looked up from germline, CDR1 is SQVTM and CDR2 is ANQGSEA. This CDR3 has 15 amino acids. CDR3 bases: TGCAGCGTTTGGATAGGGACAGGGAGAAGCTACGAGCAGTACTTC. Its translation is CSVWIGTGRSYEQYF.

The gene calls are TRBV27 and TRBJ2-2, with TRBD2 matching 12 bases. The V gene end was trimmed by 6 bases and the J gene end by 3 bases; junction bases not matched to a gene: 2. This CDR3 has 15 residues. Germline CDR1 reads MNHEY; CDR2 reads SMNVEV (reference sequence). The CDR3 sequence: CASRSSGRDTGELFF. CDR3 nucleotide sequence: TGTGCCAGCAGGTCTAGCGGGAGGGACACCGGGGAGCTGTTTTTT.

The rearrangement links TRBV6-6 to TRBJ1-5; D is uncertain. Germline CDR1 is MNHNY and CDR2 is SVGAGI (reference sequence). Trimming stripped 6 bases from V and 0 bases from J, with 12 bases between. This CDR3 comprises 15 residues. This chain's CDR3 is CASRRRVDSNQPQHF. CDR3 nucleotide sequence: TGTGCCAGCAGGCGGAGGGTGGATAGCAATCAGCCCCAGCATTTT.

This sequence joins TRBV5-1 and TRBJ2-5; D is perhaps TRBD1 (8 bases). The CDR3 runs 16 residues. Germline lookup yields CDR1 SGHRS and CDR2 YFSETQ. V lost 3 bases and J 5 bases, leaving 20 bases between the germline ends. CDR3 in amino acids: CASSSTTTGGGETQYF. DNA of the CDR3: TGCGCCAGCAGCTCCACAACCACAGGGGGAGGGGAGACCCAGTACTTC. The complete variable domain, with remaining parts taken from reference TRBV5-1 and TRBJ2-5, reads KAGVTQTPRYLIKTRGQQVTLSCSPISGHRSVSWYQQTPGQGLQFLFEYFSETQRNKGNFPGRFSGRQFSNSRSEMNVSTLELGDSALYLCASSSTTTGGGETQYFGPGTRLLVL.

This sequence joins TRBV14 and TRBJ1-1; D remains unclear. The CDR3 totals 14 residues. V was pared by 4 bases and J by 0 bases, with 9 bases between. Germline CDR1 and CDR2: SGHDN and FVKESK. CDR3 nucleotides: TGTGCCAGCAGCCCACTCCTCATGAACACTGAAGCTTTCTTT. Residues: CASSPLLMNTEAFF.

This clone has only one observation. J is TRBJ2-1 and V is TRBV28, with 9 bases lining up with TRBD1. Germline trimming cut 3 bases from V and 10 bases from J; bases unmatched to any gene: 7. From germline, CDR1 is MDHEN and CDR2 SYDVKM. CDR3 length: 14 residues. CDR3 amino acids: CASSLGRGQGEQFF. The CDR3 DNA is TGTGCCAGCAGTTTGGGGAGGGGACAGGGAGAGCAGTTCTTC.

Note on this clone: The junction departs from the called germline gene at one end, perhaps through a read error. The chain combines TRBV18 with TRBJ1-5; TRBD1 is a possible D gene (5 bases). Germline CDR1 and CDR2: KGHSH and LQKENI. The CDR3 contains 14 residues. Here the CDR3 reads CVSSSTGLNQPQHF. In DNA, the CDR3 is TGTGTCAGCTCATCTACAGGACTCAATCAGCCCCAGCATTTT.

The rearrangement links TRBV7-3 to TRBJ2-3; 9 nucleotides align to TRBD2. With 3 bases clipped from V and 0 bases from J, the junction kept 1 base outside the gene matches. CDR1 is SGHTA and CDR2 is FQGTGA in the germline V gene. This CDR3 contains 15 residues. The CDR3 nucleotides read TGTGCCAGCAGCTTCACTAGCGGGAGCACAGATACGCAGTATTTT. The encoded protein is CASSFTSGSTDTQYF.

This clone was counted once. The chain carries TRBV19 and TRBJ2-1; the match to TRBD1 covers 10 bases. The CDR3 is 14 amino acids. The ends lost 8 bases at V and 1 base at J; junction bases unmatched: 2. In germline, CDR1 is LNHDA, CDR2 SQIVND (reference sequence). This chain's CDR3 is CASWDRGSYNEQFF. CDR3 nucleotides: TGTGCCAGTTGGGACAGGGGTTCCTACAATGAGCAGTTCTTC.

V is TRBV5-1 and J is TRBJ2-3, with TRBD2 matching 11 bases. The CDR3 runs 16 residues. Losses at the gene ends were 0 bases for V and 0 bases for J; bases not matched to a gene: 0. Germline V lookup: CDR1 SGHRS, CDR2 YFSETQ. In DNA, the CDR3 is TGCGCCAGCAGCTTGGGGACTAGCGGGAGCACAGATACGCAGTATTTT. It specifies CASSLGTSGSTDTQYF.

The chain is built from TRBV27 and TRBJ2-5; D possibly uses TRBD1 or TRBD2 (7 bases each). This CDR3 spans 19 amino acids. Germline assignment: CDR1 MNHEY and CDR2 SMNVEV (reference sequence). The V and J ends lost 5 bases and 2 bases respectively, with 27 bases between them. For the CDR3, the DNA is TGTGCCAGCAGTCATGTGGGGGGCAGGGGGGGAAAGAGACAAGAGACCCAGTACTTC. Its protein product is CASSHVGGRGGKRQETQYF.

The chain has TRBV6-4 and TRBJ2-1; D might be TRBD1 (5 bases). Germline loops: CDR1 MRHNA, CDR2 SNTAGT. Trimming pared 3 bases from V and 4 bases from J, leaving 13 bases between. This CDR3 contains 15 residues. For the CDR3, the DNA is TGTGCCAGCAGTGATAGCAGGGCCGAGTACAATGAGCAGTTCTTC. It yields the protein CASSDSRAEYNEQFF.

The V and J genes are TRBV9 and TRBJ1-1; D unresolved. CDR1 SGDLS and CDR2 YYNGEE come from the germline V gene. The CDR3 runs 13 residues. Trimming shortened V by 0 bases and J by 3 bases, and 6 bases separated the two germline ends. The CDR3 DNA reads TGTGCCAGCAGCGTAGGGTTGGACACTGAAGCTTTCTTT. It translates to CASSVGLDTEAFF.

This clone was seen more than once but under ten times. The J gene is TRBJ2-7, the V gene TRBV5-1; D is uncertain. The CDR3 is 15 amino acids. Trimming cost V 4 bases and J 3 bases, with 17 bases left between them. The V gene's germline CDR1 is SGHRS and CDR2 YFSETQ. The CDR3 spells CASSLGPGPGYEQYF. In nucleotides, the CDR3 is TGCGCCAGCAGCCTCGGGCCCGGGCCGGGCTACGAGCAGTACTTC.

The J gene is TRBJ2-1, the V gene TRBV6-1, with D hard to call. V was trimmed by 7 bases and J by 3 bases, leaving 16 bases between them. The CDR3 totals 15 residues. Per germline, CDR1 MNHNS and CDR2 SASEGT. CDR3 residues: CASTPPERDYNEQFF. The CDR3 bases are TGTGCCAGCACCCCCCCGGAAAGGGACTACAATGAGCAGTTCTTC.

The chain recombines TRBV7-9 with TRBJ1-5; D is unclear. The V end lost 2 bases, the J end lost 5 bases, and 4 bases lay between the germline ends. Germline CDR1 reads SEHNR; CDR2 reads FQNEAQ (reference sequence). The CDR3 is 12 residues long. CDR3 in DNA: TGTGCCAGCAGCTTAATTGATCAGCCCCAGCATTTT. Protein: CASSLIDQPQHF.

The rearrangement joins TRBV19 to TRBJ1-3; D remains ambiguous. V shed 7 bases and J shed 0 bases, with 13 bases lying between them. Germline V CDR1 and CDR2: LNHDA, SQIVND (reference sequence). The CDR3 consists of 15 residues. CDR3 in DNA: TGTGCCAGTAATCCGACCTCTAACTCTGGAAACACCATATATTTT. Protein sequence: CASNPTSNSGNTIYF.

The chain links TRBV30 to TRBJ1-5, with TRBD1 matching over 9 bases. Per the germline V gene, CDR1 is GTSNPN and CDR2 is SVGIG (reference sequence). This CDR3 spans 15 amino acids. The junction had 8 bases not matched to a gene; V was cut back by 4 bases and J by 4 bases. The CDR3 DNA sequence: TGTGCCTGGACTCCCGGACAGGGGACAAATCAGCCCCAGCATTTT. This encodes CAWTPGQGTNQPQHF.

The genes are TRBV19 and TRBJ1-2; D is ambiguous. The CDR3 has 13 residues. Between the trimmed V and J ends, which lost 7 bases and 4 bases, there was a span of 13 bases. Germline V gives CDR1 LNHDA, CDR2 SQIVND (reference sequence). Here the CDR3 reads CASTRQESYGYTF. The CDR3, as DNA: TGTGCCAGTACCCGACAAGAGAGCTATGGCTACACCTTC.